A selection of T cell receptor beta chains follows, all from one sample in a study of blood T cells in healthy people across ages. MiXCR was run by TCRdb on the 5' RACE reads, yielding one entry per CDR3 protein. The sample lists about 730,000 distinct CDR3 sequences, roughly 47% occurring once. Material: blood. These receptors originate from a woman aged 55 to 70 in good health. The CDR3 runs from the conserved cysteine through the conserved F or W. Each record gives: clone size, V gene, D gene, CDR3 protein. A D gene is named only where the DNA matches it firmly. Clone size, where shown, is once, few, many, or a class for clones that have expanded.

>-|TRBV6-6|-
CASARGTEKNIQYF
>many|TRBV6-1|TRBD2
CASSPNTRLAGPTDTQYF
>few|TRBV29-1|-
CSVGGEKEAGYTF
>-|TRBV7-2|TRBD1
CASSLARDSSYYGYTF
>-|TRBV4-2|TRBD1
CASSGQGVFEKLFF
>-|TRBV4-3|TRBD1
CASSQGYRGNSNQPQHF
>-|TRBV12-3/TRBV12-4|-
CASSRVRSSYNEQFF
>few|TRBV20-1|TRBD2
CSATGVSSGSQQETQYF
>-|TRBV21-1|-
CASSSEGVAGRYTDTQYF
>few|TRBV24-1|TRBD1
CATSDGQGSTGEKLFF
>-|TRBV12-3/TRBV12-4|-
CASSCADSGNQPQHF
>-|TRBV2|-
CASSERVRSTDTQYF
>few|TRBV6-2/TRBV6-3|-
CASTKALASNEQYF
>-|TRBV28|TRBD2
CASFKSGTSKNHEQYF
>-|TRBV20-1|TRBD1
CSADRDGNEQFF
>-|TRBV20-1|-
CSARDLSYGGLYNEQYF
>many|TRBV5-1|-
CASSLKVAIQETQYF
>few|TRBV7-2|TRBD1
CASSKKGQPQETQYF
>-|TRBV2|TRBD1
CASSIQGAQTGELFF
>-|TRBV9|-
CASSTRHLPTDTQYF
>many|TRBV12-3/TRBV12-4|-
CASSPDAQFEQFF
>-|TRBV12-5|-
CASGLDSPSYGHTF
>-|TRBV10-3|TRBD1
CAISTHGQGGYGYTF
>few|TRBV29-1|TRBD1
CSVDQGARNGYTF
>few|TRBV20-1|-
CSERRPLSNYGYTF
>-|TRBV20-1|TRBD2
CSAPGTSGNEQFF
>few|TRBV20-1|TRBD2
CSPPQAGGITDTQYF
>-|TRBV5-1|TRBD1
CASSPGTGLETQYF
>-|TRBV13|TRBD1
CASSLSRGRRSNSPLHF
>many|TRBV5-5|-
CASSLAGVGPTYEQYF
>few|TRBV13|TRBD1
CASSFGTGADTQYF
>-|TRBV2|TRBD1
CASSAVGQQETQYF
>few|TRBV29-1|-
CSVVGASNTEAFF
>many|TRBV20-1|-
CSAMGSSYEQYF
>once|TRBV20-1|-
CSAHRGRGLSETQYF
>-|TRBV20-1|-
CSARDPNIQYF
>-|TRBV20-1|TRBD2
CSAPGKGLPSTDTQYF
>-|TRBV6-2/TRBV6-3|-
CASSYSSVLQPQHF
>-|TRBV12-3/TRBV12-4|-
CASSFERGETEAFF
>-|TRBV20-1|-
CSAIRGGEQYF
>-|TRBV9|TRBD1
CASSAGGGGTEAFF
>-|TRBV18|TRBD1
CASSSGTGFITGELFF
>-|TRBV29-1|-
CCVVGVTEAFF
>-|TRBV20-1|-
CSASSRTYNEQFF
>few|TRBV6-5|TRBD1
CASSRKTGDYEQYF
>-|TRBV20-1|-
CSARAVETMDTEAFF
>many|TRBV4-2|TRBD1
CASSQPGQLNQPQHF
>-|TRBV15|-
CATSPRQGPFEQYF
>-|TRBV6-2/TRBV6-3|-
CASSHLASGETQYF
>-|TRBV29-1|-
CSVEFIMNTGAFF
>-|TRBV7-3|-
CASSLSHLDEQYF
>few|TRBV9|TRBD1
CASSVGGQGHYEQYF
>few|TRBV5-1|TRBD1
CASSLLDRGYGYTF
>-|TRBV24-1|-
CATSAGTGELFF
>many|TRBV29-1|TRBD2
CSVERAAGVNYNEQFF